This T cell receptor beta chain was documented in a study of CD8 T cells in ankylosing spondylitis. Study results and caveats: Some motif variants were previously reported in reactive arthritis synovial fluid and blood. The clones that were linked to disease were reported to be significantly enriched in matched synovial fluid samples from ankylosing spondylitis patients. For ankylosing spondylitis blood, a TCR beta motif of eight or nine highly homologous variants appeared characteristic.

TCRdb used MiXCR to reprocess the 5' RACE reads, holding one entry per CDR3 protein. The profile covers about 540,000 distinct CDR3 sequences, with roughly 13% appearing a single time and nearly 7% taken by the ten largest. This clonotype was seen a few times. What it recognizes is unknown. Germline V CDR1 and CDR2: DFQATT, SNEGSKA (reference sequence). This CDR3 is 15 amino acids long. V trimming: 0 bases; J trimming: 6 bases; junction bases outside the gene matches: 9. This TCR was sampled from a male donor with ankylosing spondylitis. The chain is built from TRBV20-1 and TRBJ2-7; 9 nucleotides line up with TRBD2. The sequencing input was blood, either unsorted or a sorted T cell fraction (not recorded which). For the CDR3, the DNA is TGCAGTGCTAGAGATCCAGCGGGAGGATTTTTCGAGCAGTACTTC. It specifies CSARDPAGGFFEQYF.